A selection of T cell receptor beta chains follows, all from one sample in a study of cytomegalovirus exposure and HLA in healthy donors. Assay used: immunoSEQ multiplex PCR; TCRdb lists only in-frame clones, some missing. The profile shows roughly 230,000 clones, around nine tenths of them singletons. The sample consisted of PBMCs. All receptors derive from a girl aged 2-10 years in good health and CMV-seronegative. Both conserved end residues are part of each CDR3. D genes are given only for firm matches. Not every row has a clone size; where given, it reads once, few, many or a size class.

. TRBJ2-2 . TRBV5-4 TGTGCCAGCAGCTTTTGGGGCGTGGTGGAAACCGGGGAGCTGTTTTTT CASSFWGVVETGELFF
once TRBJ1-2 . TRBV10-2 TGCGCCAGCAGTTTTTTACAACAGACCTATGGCTACACCTTC CASSFLQQTYGYTF
once TRBJ2-7 TRBD2 TRBV7-6 TGTGCCAGCAGCCCACCGGGACTAGCGGCCTACGAGCAGTACTTC CASSPPGLAAYEQYF
. TRBJ2-7 TRBD2 TRBV18 TGTGCCACTCAACTAGCGGGAGGGCCCTCCTACGAGCAGTACTTC CATQLAGGPSYEQYF
. TRBJ2-1 . TRBV2 TGTGCCAGCAGTGGACCAGCGGTGAGCTCCTACAATGAGCAGTTCTTC CASSGPAVSSYNEQFF
. TRBJ1-1 TRBD1 TRBV14 TGTGCCAGCAGCCAAGTACAGGGGGTGAACACTGAAGCTTTCTTT CASSQVQGVNTEAFF
. TRBJ2-6 . TRBV10-3 TGTGCCATCAGTGAGTGGACACCTTCTGGGGCCAACGTCCTGACTTTC CAISEWTPSGANVLTF
. TRBJ2-7 . TRBV6-1 TGTGCCAGCAGTGAAGCACTAAACTACGAGCAGTACTTC CASSEALNYEQYF
. TRBJ2-1 . TRBV6-1 TGTGCCAGCCTCGTCAGGGGTAGGTCCTACAATGAGCAGTTCTTC CASLVRGRSYNEQFF
. TRBJ1-1 . TRBV10-3 TGTGCCATCAGTGCTACGGACACTGAAGCTTTCTTT CAISATDTEAFF
. TRBJ1-1 . TRBV18 TGTGCCAGCTCACCTGTCGGGGGGCTCACTGAAGCTTTCTTT CASSPVGGLTEAFF
. TRBJ1-6 TRBD1 TRBV4-2 TGTGCCAGCAGCCAAGATCGACAGGGGGGGACACCCCTCCACTTT CASSQDRQGGTPLHF
. TRBJ1-1 . TRBV29-1 TGCAGCGTTGGAAAAACTACGCTAGGTGAAGCTTTCTTT CSVGKTTLGEAFF
. TRBJ2-7 TRBD2 TRBV5-4 TGTGCCAGCAGCTTGGCCTACGGGGGGTCCGAGCAGTACTTC CASSLAYGGSEQYF
. TRBJ1-4 . TRBV5-6 TGTGCCAGCAGCTTGGAGCGCGATCTGAGAAAACTGTTTTTT CASSLERDLRKLFF
. TRBJ2-7 TRBD1 TRBV30 TGTGCCTGGAGTGTACGGGTGGGGACAGGGTCAACCTACGAGCAGTACTTC CAWSVRVGTGSTYEQYF
. TRBJ1-1 . TRBV7-6 TGTGCCAGCAGCTTAGGAGGGGGTGACACTGAAGCTTTCTTT CASSLGGGDTEAFF
. TRBJ2-3 TRBD2 TRBV7-2 TGTGCCAGCAGCTCCCAGACTAGCGGGAGTGAAGATACGCAGTATTTT CASSSQTSGSEDTQYF
. TRBJ1-1 . TRBV6-5 TGTGCCAGCAGTTACGGGGGTCTAGGGGGGAACACTGAAGCTTTCTTT CASSYGGLGGNTEAFF
. TRBJ2-1 TRBD2 TRBV11-2 TGTGCCAGCAGGCCTAGACTAGCGGGAGTCTACAATGAGCAGTTCTTC CASRPRLAGVYNEQFF
. TRBJ1-4 TRBD1 TRBV13 TGTGCCAGCAGCCCCCGACAGGGAGAAGAAAAACTGTTTTTT CASSPRQGEEKLFF
. TRBJ1-3 TRBD1 TRBV30 TGTGCCTGGACCCCAGGACAGGGAAGTTTGGGAAACACCATATATTTT CAWTPGQGSLGNTIYF
. TRBJ1-3 . TRBV9 TGTGCCAGCAGCGTAGGGACAGCCTCTGGAAACACCATATATTTT CASSVGTASGNTIYF
. TRBJ1-3 . TRBV10-3 TGTGCCATCAGTGACTCAACGCGGGGAAACACCATATATTTT CAISDSTRGNTIYF
. TRBJ2-3 TRBD2 TRBV10-3 TGTGCCATCAGTGCGGGAGAAAGCGGGGAGTCCACAGATACGCAGTATTTT CAISAGESGESTDTQYF
. TRBJ2-7 TRBD2 TRBV18 TGTGCCAGCTCACCAGCGGGGGGTAGCTCCTACGAGCAGTACTTC CASSPAGGSSYEQYF
. TRBJ2-1 . TRBV27 TGTGCCAGCAGTCGGCCCGGACAGGTGGGAGGTGAGCAGTTCTTC CASSRPGQVGGEQFF
. TRBJ2-5 . TRBV20-1 TGCAGTGCTAGTGTCGGAGAGACCCAGTACTTC CSASVGETQYF
. TRBJ2-7 . TRBV11-2 TGTGCCAGCAGCTTCGCCACTGGGGGGACCTACGAGCAGTACTTC CASSFATGGTYEQYF
. TRBJ1-2 TRBD1 TRBV30 TGTGCCTTCACAGGGGCCTATGGCTACACCTTC CAFTGAYGYTF
. TRBJ2-7 TRBD2 TRBV15 TGTGCCACCAGCGGCGGGGGCTACGAGCAGTACTTC CATSGGGYEQYF
. TRBJ2-2 . TRBV11-2 TGTGCCAGCAGCTTCCTCGAGGGGGGGGCCCTTAACACCGGGGAGCTGTTTTTT CASSFLEGGALNTGELFF
once TRBJ2-2 . TRBV14 TGTGCCAGCAGCCAAGACGCCGGCGGGGCGAACACCGGGGAGCTGTTTTTT CASSQDAGGANTGELFF